This TCR beta chain was identified during a study of regulatory T cells in long-lasting Graves disease. Germline assignment: CDR1 MDHEN and CDR2 SYDVKM. Trimming left V 6 bases short and J 5 bases short, with 7 bases between. This CDR3 contains 12 residues. This clonotype was seen repeatedly, ten times or more. Building of the TCR beta libraries involved iRepertoire HTBI primers and Arm-PCR of CDR3 regions. Each CDR3 protein gets one entry after TCRdb re-called the multiplex PCR reads with MiXCR. The repertoire holds fewer than 650,000 distinct CDR3 sequences, with 15% to 20% as singletons. Noted time point: newly diagnosed GD, antithyroid drugs for less than 3 months. PBMC-derived RNA was used for the TCR library. The same data also contributed to another study, on T cells in Graves' hyperthyroidism and ophthalmopathy.

This chain connects TRBV28 to TRBJ2-2; D not resolved. The sequence was collected from a woman in her twenties or thirties with Graves disease. Sequencing used peripheral blood mononuclear cells (PBMCs), obtained at new diagnosis, from a patient treated with antithyroid drugs. The CDR3 DNA follows: TGTGCCAGCAGCCAAAGGACCGGGGAGCTGTTTTTT. It yields the protein CASSQRTGELFF.